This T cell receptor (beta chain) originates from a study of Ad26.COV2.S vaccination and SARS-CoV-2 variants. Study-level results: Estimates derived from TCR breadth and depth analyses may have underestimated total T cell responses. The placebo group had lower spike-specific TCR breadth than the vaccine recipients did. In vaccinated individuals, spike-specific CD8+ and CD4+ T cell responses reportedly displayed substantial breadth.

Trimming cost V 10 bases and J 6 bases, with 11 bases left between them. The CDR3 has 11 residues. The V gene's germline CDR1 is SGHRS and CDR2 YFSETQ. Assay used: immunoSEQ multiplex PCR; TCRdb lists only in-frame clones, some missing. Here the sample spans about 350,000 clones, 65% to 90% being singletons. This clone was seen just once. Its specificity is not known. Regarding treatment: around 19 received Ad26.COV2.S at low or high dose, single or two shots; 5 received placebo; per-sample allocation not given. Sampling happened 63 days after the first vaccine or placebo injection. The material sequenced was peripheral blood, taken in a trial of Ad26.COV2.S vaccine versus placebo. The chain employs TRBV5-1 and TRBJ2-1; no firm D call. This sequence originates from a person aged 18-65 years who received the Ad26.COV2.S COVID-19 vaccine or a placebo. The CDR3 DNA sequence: TGCGCCTCCTATGGGTCCAATGAGCAGTTCTTC. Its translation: CASYGSNEQFF. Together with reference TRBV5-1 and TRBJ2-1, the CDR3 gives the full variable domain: KAGVTQTPRYLIKTRGQQVTLSCSPISGHRSVSWYQQTPGQGLQFLFEYFSETQRNKGNFPGRFSGRQFSNSRSEMNVSTLELGDSALYLCASYGSNEQFFGPGTRLTVL.